Listed below are T cell receptor beta chains from one sample, sequenced in a study of beta chain features in type 1 diabetes. Sequencing used immunoSEQ multiplex PCR; TCRdb keeps in-frame clones, though not all of them. The table shows about 640,000 clones, with roughly 12% occurring only once. Sequenced: naive CD4+ T cells from blood. Source of these receptors: a man younger than 40 with type 1 diabetes. CDR3s include the opening cysteine and the closing phenylalanine or tryptophan. A D gene is named only where the DNA matches it firmly. Clone size, where shown, is once, few, many, or a class for clones that have expanded.

>.|TRBJ1-2|TRBV11-2|.
TGTGCCAGCAGCTTAGATTTATGGGGGTCGAGTTTCGATGGCTACACCTTC
CASSLDLWGSSFDGYTF
>.|TRBJ1-3|TRBV6-5|once
TGTGCCAGCAGGACAGCTATGAACGAAGGAAACACCATATATTTT
CASRTAMNEGNTIYF
>.|TRBJ2-7|TRBV5-1|.
TGCGCCAGCAGCGGGCAAGCTGGGGACGAGCAGTACTTC
CASSGQAGDEQYF
>.|TRBJ1-6|TRBV7-2|few
TGTGCCAGCAGCAGAAGGACGCGAAATTCACCCCTCCACTTT
CASSRRTRNSPLHF
>.|TRBJ1-5|TRBV28|few
TGTGCCAGCAGTTTGGGGGATTCCCCAAGGGAGACCCAGCATTTT
CASSLGDSPRETQHF
>.|TRBJ2-3|TRBV6-5|.
TGTGCCAGCAGTTCGGGGGAGGCGCATTGGAAGGATACGCAGTATTTT
CASSSGEAHWKDTQYF
>.|TRBJ2-5|TRBV28|few
TGTGCCAGCAAATTAGCGGAGCAAGAGACCCAGTACTTC
CASKLAEQETQYF
>.|TRBJ2-2|TRBV9|.
TGTGCCAGCAGCCCGCAGGGGTTTGGCGCCGGGGAGCTGTTTTTT
CASSPQGFGAGELFF
>.|TRBJ1-2|TRBV12-5|.
TGTGCTAGTGGACGAACCGATAACAGGCCGCGGGGCTACACCTTC
CASGRTDNRPRGYTF
>.|TRBJ1-6|TRBV9|.
TGTGCCAGCAGCCTCAACTCCAATTCACCCCTCCACTTT
CASSLNSNSPLHF
>TRBD1|TRBJ1-5|TRBV4-2|few
TGTGCCAGCAGCCACAGTGGACAGGGGGCTGGCAATCAGCCCCAGCATTTT
CASSHSGQGAGNQPQHF
>.|TRBJ2-5|TRBV9|.
TGTGCCAGCGCAGGGTCAGCCCACCAAGAGACCCAGTACTTC
CASAGSAHQETQYF
>.|TRBJ2-4|TRBV11-2|few
TGTGCCAGCAGCTTAGCTCAAGCCAAAAACATTCAGTACTTC
CASSLAQAKNIQYF
>.|TRBJ2-2|TRBV7-2|.
TGTGCCAGCAGCTTGCAAGGCGGGGAGCTGTTTTTT
CASSLQGGELFF
>.|TRBJ1-3|TRBV9|.
TGTGCCAGCAGCGTAGGAGAGGGATATGGAAACACCATATATTTT
CASSVGEGYGNTIYF
>TRBD1|TRBJ2-7|TRBV29-1|few
TGCAGCGTACGGGCGGACAGGAGGAGTTACGAGCAGTACTTC
CSVRADRRSYEQYF
>.|TRBJ2-2|TRBV6-5|few
TGTGCCAGCAGTTACCGGGGGCCGGTCACCGGGGAGCTGTTTTTT
CASSYRGPVTGELFF
>TRBD1|TRBJ2-1|TRBV5-1|few
TGCGCCAGCAGCTTGGGACAGGGGTTCGATGAGCAGTTCTTC
CASSLGQGFDEQFF
>.|TRBJ2-5|TRBV5-1|.
TGCGCCAGCATGTCGGCAACCCAAGAGACCCAGTACTTC
CASMSATQETQYF
>.|TRBJ1-1|TRBV5-1|few
TGCGCCAGCAGCTTGTCCGACACTGAAGCTTTCTTT
CASSLSDTEAFF
>.|TRBJ1-6|TRBV4-3|few
TGCGCCAGCAGCCAAGAACAGGGAAATTCACCCCTCCACTTT
CASSQEQGNSPLHF
>TRBD2|TRBJ2-1|TRBV28|.
TGTGCCAGCAGTACCCTAGTTAGCGGGGGGACGTTCTTC
CASSTLVSGGTFF
>.|TRBJ2-5|TRBV28|.
TGTGCCACGAGAGTGACAGCGAAAGAGACCCAGTACTTC
CATRVTAKETQYF
>.|TRBJ1-2|TRBV28|few
TGTGCCAGCAGCCGGGGCTATGGCTACACCTTC
CASSRGYGYTF
>TRBD1|TRBJ2-1|TRBV4-1|few
TGCGCCAGCACCTCCCCGGACAGGGTTCCCAATGAGCAGTTCTTC
CASTSPDRVPNEQFF
>.|TRBJ2-1|TRBV6-6|few
TGTGCCAGCAGTTATGGGCACGGGGGTGAGCAGTTCTTC
CASSYGHGGEQFF
>.|TRBJ2-7|TRBV7-2|.
TGTGCCAGCAGCTTTTTGGACAGCTACGAGCAGTACTTC
CASSFLDSYEQYF